Described below is a single T cell receptor beta chain sequence and its context. The antigen remains unidentified. The data were obtained in a study of cytomegalovirus exposure and HLA in healthy donors. The study, taken as a whole, reports: The study carried out a later analysis of TCR beta sequences. It associated some 18,000 of them with specific HLA alleles at a false discovery rate of 0.05. The study labeled approximately 150 TCR beta chains cytomegalovirus-associated. Relative to equally common others, HLA-associated TCR beta chains showed greater clonal expansion in a later analysis. Later work found most CMV-associated TCR beta chains apparently HLA-restricted.

Germline CDR1 is GTSNPN and CDR2 is SVGIG (reference sequence). V gave up 1 base and J gave up 4 bases, with 5 bases separating them. The CDR3 has 12 amino acids. In the PCR, 60 Vbeta and 13 Jbeta primers were used. Some clones are missing from TCRdb's copy, which holds only in-frame ones; the method was immunoSEQ multiplex PCR. The sample comprises 100,000 to 150,000 clones, 75% to 85% of which are singletons, and 1% rests with the top ten. The receptor was derived from a man aged 40-49 years in good health and CMV-seronegative. This chain connects TRBV30 to TRBJ2-1; D uncertain. The specimen sequenced was PBMCs. This CDR3 is CAWSARYNEQFF. DNA of the CDR3: TGTGCCTGGAGTGCTCGGTACAATGAGCAGTTCTTC.